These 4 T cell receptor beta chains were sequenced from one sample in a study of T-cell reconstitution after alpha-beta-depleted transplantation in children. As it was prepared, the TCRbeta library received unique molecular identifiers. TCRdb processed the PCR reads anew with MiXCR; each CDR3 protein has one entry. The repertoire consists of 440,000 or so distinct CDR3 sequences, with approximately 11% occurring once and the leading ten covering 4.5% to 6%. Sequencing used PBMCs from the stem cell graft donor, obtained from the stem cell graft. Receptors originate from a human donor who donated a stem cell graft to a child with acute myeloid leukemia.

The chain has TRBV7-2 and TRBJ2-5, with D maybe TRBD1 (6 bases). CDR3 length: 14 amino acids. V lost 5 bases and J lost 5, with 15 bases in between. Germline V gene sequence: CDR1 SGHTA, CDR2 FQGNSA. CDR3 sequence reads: CASSAVGGLETQYF. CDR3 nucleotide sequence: TGTGCCAGCAGCGCCGTTGGGGGCTTGGAGACCCAGTACTTC. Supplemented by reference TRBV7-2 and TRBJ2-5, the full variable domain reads GAGVSQSPSNKVTEKGKDVELRCDPISGHTALYWYRQSLGQGLEFLIYFQGNSAPDKSGLPSDRFSAERTGGSVSTLTIQRTQQEDSAVYLCASSAVGGLETQYFGPGTRLLVL.

In DNA, the CDR3 is TGCGCCAGCAGCTCGACCGGGACAGGGGGCTATGGCTACACCTTC. As protein: CASSSTGTGGYGYTF. This rearrangement joins TRBV5-1 to TRBJ1-2; 11 bases are a match to TRBD1. The CDR3 totals 15 residues. CDR1 and CDR2 (germline): SGHRS, YFSETQ. V was pared by 3 bases and J by 4 bases, with 5 bases of the junction left unmatched.

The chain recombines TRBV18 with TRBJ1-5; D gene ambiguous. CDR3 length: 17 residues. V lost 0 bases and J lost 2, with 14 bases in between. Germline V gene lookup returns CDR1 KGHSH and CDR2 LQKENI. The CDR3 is CASSPPKAPGGNQPQHF. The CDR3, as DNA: TGTGCCAGCTCACCACCCAAGGCGCCGGGTGGCAATCAGCCCCAGCATTTT.

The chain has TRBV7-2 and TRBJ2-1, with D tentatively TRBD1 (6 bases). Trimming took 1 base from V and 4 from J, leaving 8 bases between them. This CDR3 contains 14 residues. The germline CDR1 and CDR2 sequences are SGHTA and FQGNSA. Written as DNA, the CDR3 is TGTGCCAGCAGCTTAGGGACAGAGTACAATGAGCAGTTCTTC. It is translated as CASSLGTEYNEQFF.